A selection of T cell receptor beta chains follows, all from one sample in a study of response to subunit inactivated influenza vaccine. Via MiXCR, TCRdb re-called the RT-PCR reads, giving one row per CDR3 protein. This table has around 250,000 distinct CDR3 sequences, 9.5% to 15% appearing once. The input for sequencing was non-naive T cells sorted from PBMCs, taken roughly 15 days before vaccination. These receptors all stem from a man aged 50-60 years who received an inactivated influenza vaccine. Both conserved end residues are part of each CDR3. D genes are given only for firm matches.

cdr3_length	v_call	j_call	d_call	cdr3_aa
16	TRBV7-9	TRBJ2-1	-	CASRPPTGPKYNEQFF
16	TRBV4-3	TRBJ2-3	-	CASSQERRMGTDTQYF
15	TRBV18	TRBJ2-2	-	CASSPMSGNTGELFF
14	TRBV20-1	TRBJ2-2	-	CSARPPTDPGELFF
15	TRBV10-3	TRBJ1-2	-	CAISERVRTAVDYTF
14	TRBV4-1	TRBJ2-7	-	CASSQDLRLREQYF
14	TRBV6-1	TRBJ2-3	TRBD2	CASRVGTSVNTQYF
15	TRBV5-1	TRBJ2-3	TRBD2	CASTVVSGGTDTQYF
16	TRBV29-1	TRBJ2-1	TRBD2	CSVARPGLAGHNEQFF
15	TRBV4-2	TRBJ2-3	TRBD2	CASSQDEREGDTQYF
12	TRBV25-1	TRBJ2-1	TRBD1	CASSDPGTGLFF
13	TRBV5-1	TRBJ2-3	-	CASSLSPGDTQYF
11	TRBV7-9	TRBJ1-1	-	CASSLKTEAFF
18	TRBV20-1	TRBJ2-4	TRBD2	CSARESGTSGGLGNIQYF
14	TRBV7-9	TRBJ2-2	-	CASSSWLGAGELFF
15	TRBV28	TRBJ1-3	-	CASITGGGSGNTIYF
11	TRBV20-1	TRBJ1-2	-	CSARGVWGYTF
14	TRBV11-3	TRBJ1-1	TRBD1	CASSAQGANTEAFF
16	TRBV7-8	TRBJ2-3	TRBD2	CASSLDLAGVTDTQYF
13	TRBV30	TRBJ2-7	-	CAWKDFSTYEQYF
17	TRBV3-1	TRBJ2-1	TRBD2	CASSPRNAGGSYNEQFF
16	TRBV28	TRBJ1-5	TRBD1	CASSSGGQGLFQPQHF
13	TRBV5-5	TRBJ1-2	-	CASSSGGGLGYTF
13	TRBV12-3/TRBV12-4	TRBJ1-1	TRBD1	CASSGTGGTEAFF
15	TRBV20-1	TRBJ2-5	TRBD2	CSAREASGILETQYF
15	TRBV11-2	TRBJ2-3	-	CASSTVGTHSDTQYF
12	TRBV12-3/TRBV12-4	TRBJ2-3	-	CASSGMRRTQYF
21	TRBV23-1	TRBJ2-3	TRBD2	CASSQDDNRLSGGISTDTQYF
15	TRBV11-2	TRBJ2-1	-	CASSLEGTYHNEQFF
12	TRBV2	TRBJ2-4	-	CASRFQADIQYF
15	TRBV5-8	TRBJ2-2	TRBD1	CASSSGTASTGELFF
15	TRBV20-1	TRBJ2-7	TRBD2	CSAEPGLAGVGEQYF
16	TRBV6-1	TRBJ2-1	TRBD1	CASSPLGQGVNNEQFF
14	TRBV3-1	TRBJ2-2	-	CASSQQDSHGELFF
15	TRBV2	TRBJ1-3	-	CASSEADTFGNTIYF
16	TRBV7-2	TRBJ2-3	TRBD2	CASSLTASGRTDTQYF
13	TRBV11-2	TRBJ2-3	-	CATTGSAGDTQYF
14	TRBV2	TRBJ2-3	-	CASNPLLWNDTQYF
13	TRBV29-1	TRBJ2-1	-	CSSTAGTPNEQFF
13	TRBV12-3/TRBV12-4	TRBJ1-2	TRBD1	CASRGQTNYGYTF
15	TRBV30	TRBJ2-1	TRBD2	CAWSLTGTTYNEQFF
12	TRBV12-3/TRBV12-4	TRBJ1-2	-	CASSMTGYGYTF
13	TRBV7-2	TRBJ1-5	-	CASSFHLGQPQHF
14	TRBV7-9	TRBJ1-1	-	CASSLIGSNTEAFF
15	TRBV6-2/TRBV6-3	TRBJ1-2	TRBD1	CASSYGTAANYGYTF
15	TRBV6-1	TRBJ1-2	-	CASSPLRDTTYGYTF
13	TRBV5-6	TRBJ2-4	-	CASSSWVENIQYF
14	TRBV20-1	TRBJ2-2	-	CSANSGTATGELFF
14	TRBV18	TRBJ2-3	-	CASSPLAITDTQYF
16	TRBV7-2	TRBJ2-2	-	CASSPSRRVGTGELFF
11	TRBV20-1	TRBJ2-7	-	CSASSFYEQYF
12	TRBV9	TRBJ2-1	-	CASSVGMNEQFF
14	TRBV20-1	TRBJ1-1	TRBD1	CSASSRQGLTEAFF
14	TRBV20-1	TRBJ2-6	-	CSARDAPGANVLTF
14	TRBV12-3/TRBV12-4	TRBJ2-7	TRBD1	CASSRTGGSYEQYF